Sequencing of this T cell receptor beta chain was carried out in a study of CD8+ T cells in alopecia areata. Study-level results: Compared with normal scalp, lesional scalp had higher clonality and more expanded CD8+ clones.

Treatment noted: oral pan-JAK inhibitor, 5-10 mg twice daily. V was pared by 4 bases and J by 3 bases, with 5 bases between. The CDR3 is made up of 11 amino acids. The germline gives CDR1 SGHDT, CDR2 YYEEEE. Notes on this clone: Its specificity is not known.

Extracted RNA was reverse transcribed into cDNA, the sequencing template. Sequencing was performed with immunoSEQ multiplex PCR; in TCRdb, only in-frame clones are kept and a portion is missing. The sample consists of approximately 180,000 clones, around three fifths of them appearing once. The chain is built from TRBV5-6 and TRBJ2-7; no firm D call. The TCR comes from a human donor with alopecia areata. Sequencing was performed on CD4+ T cells sorted from blood, taken at week 24, from a patient treated with tofacitinib. CDR3 nucleotides: TGTGCCAGCAGCCTGAACTACGAGCAGTACTTC. Protein product: CASSLNYEQYF.